Listed here are 19 T cell receptor beta chains from one sample, sequenced in a study of identifying expanded T cells in peripheral blood. The repertoire was sequenced with immunoSEQ multiplex PCR; TCRdb's copy has only in-frame clones and lacks some. The table includes about 100,000 clones, around 88% detected once. The sample was blood. All receptors come from a person between 18 and 75 years old in good health.

The chain has TRBV2 and TRBJ1-1; maybe TRBD1 (6 bases). The V and J ends lost 6 bases and 4 bases respectively, with 15 bases between them. This CDR3 contains 14 residues. Germline-derived CDR1 and CDR2 are SNHLY and FYNNEI. The CDR3 region has the DNA TGTGCCAGCAGAAGAGGGGGGATCGGCACTGAAGCTTTCTTT. This sequence encodes CASRRGGIGTEAFF.

The chain combines TRBV5-4 with TRBJ1-1; D might be TRBD1 (6 bases). The CDR3 extends over 16 amino acids. Trimming removed 0 bases from V and 0 bases from J, with 12 bases in between. Germline V gene lookup returns CDR1 SGHNT and CDR2 YYREEE (reference sequence). The CDR3 DNA follows: TGTGCCAGCAGCTTGGTACCAGGGGCCCTGAACACTGAAGCTTTCTTT. Translation: CASSLVPGALNTEAFF.

This chain connects TRBV9 to TRBJ1-4; D gene uncertain. The length of the CDR3 is 14 residues. Germline-derived CDR1 and CDR2 are SGDLS and YYNGEE. V lost 4 bases and J 0 bases, leaving 7 bases between the germline ends. The CDR3 sequence: CASSRTSTNEKLFF. The CDR3 DNA reads TGTGCCAGCAGCAGGACGTCAACTAATGAAAAACTGTTTTTT.

The chain combines TRBV5-8 with TRBJ1-5; D is ambiguous. Trimming pared 3 bases from V and 0 bases from J, leaving 13 bases between. Germline V lookup: CDR1 SGHTS, CDR2 YDEGEE. The CDR3 length is 16 residues. CDR3 loop: CASSWGDGDSNQPQHF. The CDR3 bases are TGTGCCAGCAGCTGGGGAGACGGAGATAGCAATCAGCCCCAGCATTTT.

The chain couples TRBV6-6 to TRBJ2-7; TRBD2 matches at 7 bases. CDR3 length: 14 amino acids. The V and J ends lost 6 bases and 5 bases, in that order; junction bases with no gene match: 10. Germline assignment: CDR1 MNHNY and CDR2 SVGAGI (reference sequence). CDR3 amino acids: CASRTAGGNDEQYF. The CDR3 DNA reads TGTGCCAGCAGGACGGCCGGGGGGAATGACGAGCAGTACTTC.

The chain has TRBV7-9 and TRBJ2-7; the match to TRBD2 covers 9 bases. Germline V gene lookup returns CDR1 SEHNR and CDR2 FQNEAQ (reference sequence). V lost 0 bases and J lost 3; bases outside the gene matches: 9. The CDR3 totals 17 residues. CDR3 sequence: CASSLALSLAGYYEQYF. In nucleotides, the CDR3 is TGTGCCAGCAGCTTAGCGCTCTCACTAGCGGGTTACTACGAGCAGTACTTC.

The rearrangement uses TRBV6-6 and TRBJ2-7; 7 nucleotides line up with TRBD1. This CDR3 is built from 14 residues. CDR1 and CDR2 from the germline V gene are MNHNY and SVGAGI (reference sequence). J was trimmed by 4 bases and V by 4 bases; bases with no gene match: 7. The CDR3, as DNA: TGTGCCAGCAGTTCCCTAGACAGGGAGTACGAGCAGTACTTC. The encoded protein is CASSSLDREYEQYF.

The chain employs TRBV20-1 and TRBJ1-1; D remains unclear. This CDR3 spans 10 amino acids. CDR1 and CDR2 from the germline V gene are DFQATT and SNEGSKA (reference sequence). V was pared by 7 bases and J by 8 bases, with 11 bases between. DNA of the CDR3: TGCAGTGAAGGTAAAGAAGAAGCTTTCTTT. Protein: CSEGKEEAFF.

The rearrangement joins TRBV7-3 to TRBJ2-7; the D is unclear. Germline assignment: CDR1 SGHTA and CDR2 FQGTGA. The CDR3 is made up of 13 amino acids. With 6 bases removed from V and 7 bases from J, the gap between germline ends came to 16 bases. Here the CDR3 DNA reads TGTGCCAGCAGTTCCCCCCCCCAAGTAGAGCAGTACTTC. This sequence encodes CASSSPPQVEQYF.

This chain links TRBV19 with TRBJ1-5; 9 bases map to TRBD1. J was trimmed by 2 bases and V by 6 bases; bases with no gene match: 5. The length of the CDR3 is 15 residues. Germline CDR1 LNHDA, CDR2 SQIVND (reference sequence). CDR3 nucleotides: TGTGCCAGTAGCATCCGGGACAGGGGCAATCAGCCCCAGCATTTT. Translation gives CASSIRDRGNQPQHF.

The chain employs TRBV6-6 and TRBJ1-4, with D hard to call. V was clipped by 5 bases and J by 8 bases, with 18 bases between them. This CDR3 has 15 amino acids. CDR1 is MNHNY, CDR2 SVGAGI, per germline (reference sequence). CDR3 bases: TGTGCCAGCAGTCTGCCCGGGGTCGTGAGGGAAAAACTGTTTTTT. Amino acids: CASSLPGVVREKLFF.

The chain employs TRBV4-1 and TRBJ1-5; TRBD1 matches at 7 bases. Per the germline V gene, CDR1 is MGHRA and CDR2 is YSYEKL. V lost 4 bases, J lost 3 bases, and 3 bases stayed unmatched. This CDR3 is built from 14 residues. CDR3 nucleotide sequence: TGCGCCAGCAGCCCACAGGGGCTCAATCAGCCCCAGCATTTT. This gives the protein CASSPQGLNQPQHF.

The chain couples TRBV7-2 to TRBJ2-5; D is uncertain. Germline V gene sequence: CDR1 SGHTA, CDR2 FQGNSA. This CDR3 has 14 residues. Trimming removed 4 bases at V and 5 bases at J, with 14 bases between. CDR3 sequence: CASSSTWGKETQYF. The DNA for the CDR3 is TGTGCCAGCAGCTCGACGTGGGGTAAGGAGACCCAGTACTTC.

The rearrangement joins TRBV30 to TRBJ2-2, with unresolved D. Trimming cost V 0 bases and J 6 bases, with 8 bases left between them. Looked up from germline, CDR1 is GTSNPN and CDR2 is SVGIG (reference sequence). CDR3 length: 13 amino acids. CDR3 DNA sequence: TGTGCCTGGAGTGTCCAGGCGCCCGGGGAGCTGTTTTTT. This gives the protein CAWSVQAPGELFF.

V is TRBV6-5 and J is TRBJ2-3; D remains unclear. This CDR3 comprises 15 residues. V was clipped by 2 bases and J by 0 bases, with 9 bases between them. Germline V lookup: CDR1 MNHEY, CDR2 SVGAGI. The CDR3 sequence is CASSYERTSTDTQYF. Here the CDR3 DNA reads TGTGCCAGCAGTTACGAACGAACTAGCACAGATACGCAGTATTTT.

The chain has TRBV19 and TRBJ2-1, with unresolved D. V was cut by 4 bases and J by 6 bases, with 13 bases left in between. CDR3 length: 14 amino acids. From germline, CDR1 is LNHDA and CDR2 SQIVND (reference sequence). CDR3 nucleotide sequence: TGTGCCAGTAGTACCTCATTAGACATCAATGAGCAGTTCTTC. It specifies CASSTSLDINEQFF.

The chain couples TRBV7-9 to TRBJ1-1, with 8 nucleotides matching TRBD1. The CDR3 loop spans 15 amino acids. Germline lookup yields CDR1 SEHNR and CDR2 FQNEAQ (reference sequence). The V gene end was trimmed by 8 bases and the J gene end by 1 base; junction bases not matched to a gene: 9. The CDR3: CASYRTGSSNTEAFF. The CDR3 DNA reads as TGTGCCAGCTACCGGACAGGGTCGTCGAACACTGAAGCTTTCTTT.

This sequence joins TRBV6-6 and TRBJ2-7; D is unresolved. Trimming removed 2 bases from V and 3 bases from J, with 11 bases in between. Per the germline V gene, CDR1 is MNHNY and CDR2 is SVGAGI (reference sequence). The CDR3 sequence is 14 residues long. The CDR3 here is CASSYSVWGYEQYF. CDR3 sequence (DNA): TGTGCCAGCAGTTACAGTGTCTGGGGCTACGAGCAGTACTTC.

This sequence joins TRBV2 and TRBJ2-7; no clear D. Looked up from germline, CDR1 is SNHLY and CDR2 is FYNNEI. V dropped 6 bases and J dropped 5 bases, with 8 bases sitting between them. This CDR3 spans 11 amino acids. The CDR3 DNA reads as TGTGCCAGCAGGGGGTGGGACGAGCAGTACTTC. It yields the protein CASRGWDEQYF.